The 15 T cell receptor beta chains reported below all come from one sample, sequenced in a study of blood T cell repertoires in COVID-19. Method: immunoSEQ multiplex PCR; TCRdb's copy keeps in-frame clones and lacks some. The data hold roughly 300,000 clones, with around 86% observed a single time. Material: PBMCs or T cells enriched from blood (not recorded which). The receptor set was obtained from a woman in her forties with acute COVID-19.

The chain employs TRBV6-5 and TRBJ1-2; 7 bases agree with TRBD1. CDR1 MNHEY and CDR2 SVGAGI come from the germline V gene. The CDR3 spans 15 residues. V lost 2 bases and J lost 4; bases outside the gene matches: 7. CDR3 protein: CASSYPTGAGYGYTF. The CDR3 DNA is TGTGCCAGCAGTTACCCAACAGGGGCGGGCTATGGCTACACCTTC.

The V gene is TRBV28, the J gene TRBJ2-1, with TRBD2 matching over 14 bases. V gave up 10 bases and J gave up 8 bases; unmatched junction bases: 10. This CDR3 has 15 amino acids. Germline V gene sequence: CDR1 MDHEN, CDR2 SYDVKM. Here the CDR3 reads CATRTSGRMVDEQFF. The CDR3 region has the DNA TGTGCCACGAGGACTAGCGGGAGGATGGTGGATGAGCAGTTCTTC.

This chain links TRBV27 with TRBJ1-1, with 10 bases identical to TRBD1. Germline-derived CDR1 and CDR2 are MNHEY and SMNVEV (reference sequence). This CDR3 comprises 14 residues. V dropped 6 bases and J dropped 9; count of bases not matched to a gene: 10. The CDR3 protein is CASRPRDRGRQAFF. The CDR3 DNA is TGTGCCAGCAGACCCAGGGACAGGGGACGACAAGCTTTCTTT.

The V gene is TRBV7-9, the J gene TRBJ2-7; D perhaps matches TRBD1 (5 bases). Germline V gene data show CDR1 as SEHNR and CDR2 as FQNEAQ (reference sequence). This CDR3 spans 16 amino acids. Between the trimmed V and J ends, which lost 5 bases and 2 bases, there was a span of 19 bases. In nucleotides, the CDR3 is TGTGCCAGCAGCCAAAGGGGTGACTTCCAACCCTACGAGCAGTACTTC. This translates into CASSQRGDFQPYEQYF.

The rearrangement links TRBV6-5 to TRBJ2-1, with a possible D match to TRBD2 (7 bases). Per the germline V gene, CDR1 is MNHEY and CDR2 is SVGAGI. The V and J ends lost 5 bases and 9 bases respectively, with 17 bases between them. CDR3 length: 14 amino acids. As DNA, the CDR3 is TGTGCCAGCAGTACTCCTGGGGGGGCCGGTGAGCAGTTCTTC. This codes for CASSTPGGAGEQFF.

The rearrangement joins TRBV28 to TRBJ2-7; TRBD2 matches 10 bases. Germline loops: CDR1 MDHEN, CDR2 SYDVKM. The CDR3 sequence is 15 residues long. With V trimmed by 5 bases and J by 5 bases, 9 bases remained unmatched. The CDR3 loop reads CASSPPSGSLNEQYF. DNA of the CDR3: TGTGCCAGCAGTCCCCCTAGCGGGAGTCTCAACGAGCAGTACTTC.

This chain links TRBV30 with TRBJ2-7; D might be TRBD2 (5 bases). The ends were cut back, 5 bases at V and 3 bases at J, with 20 bases in the middle. Per germline, CDR1 GTSNPN and CDR2 SVGIG (reference sequence). This CDR3 is built from 15 residues. CDR3 DNA: TGTGCCTGGGACCCGAGGGTCCCCGTCTTCTACGAGCAGTACTTC. Translating gives CAWDPRVPVFYEQYF.

The rearrangement links TRBV11-2 to TRBJ1-4, with TRBD1 identical over 10 bases. The CDR3 loop spans 19 amino acids. Per germline, CDR1 SGHAT and CDR2 FQNNGV. The junction had 13 bases not matched to a gene; V was cut back by 6 bases and J by 0 bases. The CDR3 DNA sequence: TGTGCCAGCAGGGGACAGGGGAGGATTAACGTCGCAACTAATGAAAAACTGTTTTTT. Its translation: CASRGQGRINVATNEKLFF.

DNA for the CDR3: TGTGCCAGCAGCGCACCCAGGGACAGGGGGCTGGAGACCCAGTACTTC. It encodes CASSAPRDRGLETQYF. This chain uses TRBV9 with TRBJ2-5; 12 bases map to TRBD1. V trimming: 3 bases; J trimming: 5 bases; junction bases outside the gene matches: 8. CDR3 length: 16 residues. Germline V CDR1 and CDR2: SGDLS, YYNGEE.

This rearrangement joins TRBV7-9 to TRBJ2-3, with D possibly matching TRBD2 (6 bases). The CDR3 contains 14 residues. The V gene's germline CDR1 is SEHNR and CDR2 FQNEAQ (reference sequence). The germline V and J ends were trimmed by 5 bases and 3 bases, with 12 bases remaining between them. The CDR3 nucleotides are TGTGCCAGCAGCCTCGGGAGTGGGACAGATACGCAGTATTTT. Residues: CASSLGSGTDTQYF.

This rearrangement joins TRBV27 to TRBJ1-2; 9 bases are a match to TRBD1. The CDR3 is 15 residues long. Germline V gene lookup returns CDR1 MNHEY and CDR2 SMNVEV (reference sequence). Trimming cost V 6 bases and J 3 bases; bases outside gene matches: 8. DNA of the CDR3: TGTGCCAGCAGCTTTCGGACAGGGGTCGACTATGGCTACACCTTC. This translates into CASSFRTGVDYGYTF.

The V and J genes are TRBV7-2 and TRBJ2-7; TRBD2 matches at 11 bases. The germline V gene encodes CDR1 SGHTA and CDR2 FQGNSA. The junction had 6 bases not matched to a gene; V was cut back by 5 bases and J by 6 bases. This CDR3 comprises 14 residues. CDR3 protein: CASSQTGLAAEQYF. The CDR3, as DNA: TGTGCCAGCAGCCAAACGGGACTAGCGGCCGAGCAGTACTTC.

The chain has TRBV18 and TRBJ1-2; 7 nucleotides line up with TRBD1. The V and J ends lost 3 bases and 6 bases, in that order; junction bases with no gene match: 13. The CDR3 extends over 16 amino acids. Germline V gene data show CDR1 as KGHSH and CDR2 as LQKENI. CDR3 sequence: CASSPPSEGAGNGYTF. In DNA form, the CDR3 reads TGTGCCAGCTCACCGCCCTCGGAGGGGGCGGGGAATGGCTACACCTTC.

The genes are TRBV4-2 and TRBJ2-1; TRBD2 might be the D (7 bases). The length of the CDR3 is 14 residues. V was shortened by 6 bases and J by 9 bases, with 18 bases between the two germline ends. Germline CDR1 is LGHNA and CDR2 is YNFKEQ. CDR3 sequence: CASRPNGGAFEQFF. CDR3 in DNA: TGTGCCAGCAGACCTAATGGGGGGGCCTTTGAGCAGTTCTTC.

J is TRBJ1-1 and V is TRBV27, with D possibly matching TRBD1 (5 bases). The V and J ends lost 5 bases and 7 bases respectively, with 23 bases between them. Germline V CDR1 and CDR2: MNHEY, SMNVEV (reference sequence). The CDR3 spans 16 residues. The CDR3: CASSPLGPSGGSEAFF. CDR3 bases: TGTGCCAGCAGTCCCCTAGGTCCATCGGGGGGAAGTGAAGCTTTCTTT.